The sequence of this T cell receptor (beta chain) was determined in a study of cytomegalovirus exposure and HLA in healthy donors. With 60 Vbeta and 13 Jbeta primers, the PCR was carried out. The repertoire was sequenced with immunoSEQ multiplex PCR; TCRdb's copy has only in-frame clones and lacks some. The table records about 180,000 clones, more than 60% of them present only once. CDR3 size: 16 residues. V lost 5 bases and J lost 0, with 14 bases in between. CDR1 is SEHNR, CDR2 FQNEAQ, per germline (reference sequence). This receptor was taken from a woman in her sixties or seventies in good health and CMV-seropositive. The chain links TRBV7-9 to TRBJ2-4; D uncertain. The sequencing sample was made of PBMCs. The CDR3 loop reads CASSPSTALAKNIQYF. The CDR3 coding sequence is TGTGCCAGCAGCCCCTCCACAGCCCTAGCCAAAAACATTCAGTACTTC. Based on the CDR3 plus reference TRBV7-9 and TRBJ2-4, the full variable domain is DTGVSQNPRHKITKRGQNVTFRCDPISEHNRLYWYRQTLGQGPEFLTYFQNEAQLEKSRLLSDRFSAERPKGSFSTLEIQRTEQGDSAMYLCASSPSTALAKNIQYFGAGTRLSVL.